This T cell receptor (beta chain) was profiled in a study of CD8+CD57+ T cells in acquired aplastic anemia. General study results and limits: Patients did not significantly differ from controls in CD8+ Simpson's diversity.

The TCR beta profiling, which covered VDJ combination and CDR3 sequence, was carried out using genomic DNA as the template. Via MiXCR, TCRdb re-called the reads, giving one row per CDR3 protein. Of over 150,000 distinct CDR3 sequences in the sample, 54% were seen once. About this clonotype itself: The antigen remains unidentified.

The length of the CDR3 is 13 residues. V was cut by 0 bases and J by 5 bases, with 5 bases left in between. Germline V gene data show CDR1 as SGHDN and CDR2 as FVKESK. The chain employs TRBV14 and TRBJ1-5; D unresolved. This sequence was found in a human donor in good health, serving as a control. The sequenced sample was sorted CD4+, CD8+, or CD8+CD57+ T cells (not recorded which) from PBMCs. The CDR3 reads CASSQDYHQPQHF. CDR3 nucleotide sequence: TGTGCCAGCAGCCAAGATTATCATCAGCCCCAGCATTTT.